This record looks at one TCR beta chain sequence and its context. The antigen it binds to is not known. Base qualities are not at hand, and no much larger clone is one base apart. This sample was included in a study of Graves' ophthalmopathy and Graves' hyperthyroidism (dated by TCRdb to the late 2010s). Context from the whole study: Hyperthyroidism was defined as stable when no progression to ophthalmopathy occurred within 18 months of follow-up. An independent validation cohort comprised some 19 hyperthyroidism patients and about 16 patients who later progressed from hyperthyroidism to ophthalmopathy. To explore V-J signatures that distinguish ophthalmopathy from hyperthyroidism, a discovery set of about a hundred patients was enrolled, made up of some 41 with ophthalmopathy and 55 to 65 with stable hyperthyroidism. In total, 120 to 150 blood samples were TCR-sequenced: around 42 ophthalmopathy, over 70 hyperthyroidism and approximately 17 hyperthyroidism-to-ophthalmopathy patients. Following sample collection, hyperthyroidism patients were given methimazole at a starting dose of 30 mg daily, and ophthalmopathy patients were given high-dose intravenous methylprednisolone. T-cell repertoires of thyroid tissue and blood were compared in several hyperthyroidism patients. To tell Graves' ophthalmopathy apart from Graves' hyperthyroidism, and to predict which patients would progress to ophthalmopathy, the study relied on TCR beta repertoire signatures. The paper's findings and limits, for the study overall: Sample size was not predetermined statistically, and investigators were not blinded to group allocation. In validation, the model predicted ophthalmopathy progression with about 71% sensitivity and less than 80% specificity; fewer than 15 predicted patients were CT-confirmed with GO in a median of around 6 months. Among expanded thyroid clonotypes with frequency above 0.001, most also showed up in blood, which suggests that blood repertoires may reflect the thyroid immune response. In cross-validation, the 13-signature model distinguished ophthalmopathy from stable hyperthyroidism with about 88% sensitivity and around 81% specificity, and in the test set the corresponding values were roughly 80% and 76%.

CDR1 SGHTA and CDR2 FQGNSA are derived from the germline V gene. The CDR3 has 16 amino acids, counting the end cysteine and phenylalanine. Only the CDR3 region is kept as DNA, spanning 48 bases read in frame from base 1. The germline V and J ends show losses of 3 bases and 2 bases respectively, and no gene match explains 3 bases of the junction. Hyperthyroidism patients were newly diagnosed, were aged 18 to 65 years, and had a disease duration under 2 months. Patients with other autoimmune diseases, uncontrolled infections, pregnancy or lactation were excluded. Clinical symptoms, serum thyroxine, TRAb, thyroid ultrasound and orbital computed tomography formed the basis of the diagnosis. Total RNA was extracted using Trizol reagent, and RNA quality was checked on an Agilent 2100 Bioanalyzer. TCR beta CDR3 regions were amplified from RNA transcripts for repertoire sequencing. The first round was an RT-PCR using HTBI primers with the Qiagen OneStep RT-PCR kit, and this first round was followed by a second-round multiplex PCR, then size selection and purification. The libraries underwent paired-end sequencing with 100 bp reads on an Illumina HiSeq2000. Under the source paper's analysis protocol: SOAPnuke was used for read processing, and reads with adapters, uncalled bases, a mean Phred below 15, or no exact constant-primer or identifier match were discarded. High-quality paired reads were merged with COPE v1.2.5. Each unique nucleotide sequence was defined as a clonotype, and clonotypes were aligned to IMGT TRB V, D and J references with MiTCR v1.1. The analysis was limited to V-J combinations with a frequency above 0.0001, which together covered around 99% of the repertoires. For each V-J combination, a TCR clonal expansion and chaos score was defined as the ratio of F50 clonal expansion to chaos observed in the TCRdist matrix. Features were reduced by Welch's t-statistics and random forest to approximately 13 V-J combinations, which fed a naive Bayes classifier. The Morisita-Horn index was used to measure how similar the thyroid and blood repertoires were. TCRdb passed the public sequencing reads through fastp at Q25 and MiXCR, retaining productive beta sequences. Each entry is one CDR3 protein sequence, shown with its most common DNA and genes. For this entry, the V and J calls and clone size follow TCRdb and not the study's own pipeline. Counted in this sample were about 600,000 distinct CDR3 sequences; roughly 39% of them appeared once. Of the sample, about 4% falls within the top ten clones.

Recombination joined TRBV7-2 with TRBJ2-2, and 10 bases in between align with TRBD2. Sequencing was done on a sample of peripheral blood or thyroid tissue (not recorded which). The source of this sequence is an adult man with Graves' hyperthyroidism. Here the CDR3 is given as CASSLLAGDNTGELFF. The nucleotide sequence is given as TGTGCCAGCAGCTTGCTAGCGGGAGATAACACCGGGGAGCTGTTTTTT.